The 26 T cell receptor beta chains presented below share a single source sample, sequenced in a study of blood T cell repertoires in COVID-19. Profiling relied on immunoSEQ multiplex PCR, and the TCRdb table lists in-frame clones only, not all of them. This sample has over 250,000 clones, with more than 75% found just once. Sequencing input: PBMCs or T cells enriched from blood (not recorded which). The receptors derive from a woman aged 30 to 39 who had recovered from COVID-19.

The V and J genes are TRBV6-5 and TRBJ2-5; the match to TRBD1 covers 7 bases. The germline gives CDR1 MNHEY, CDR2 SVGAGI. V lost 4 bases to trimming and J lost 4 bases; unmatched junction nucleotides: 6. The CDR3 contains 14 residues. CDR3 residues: CASSFGQVRETQYF. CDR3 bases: TGTGCCAGCAGTTTCGGACAGGTCCGAGAGACCCAGTACTTC.

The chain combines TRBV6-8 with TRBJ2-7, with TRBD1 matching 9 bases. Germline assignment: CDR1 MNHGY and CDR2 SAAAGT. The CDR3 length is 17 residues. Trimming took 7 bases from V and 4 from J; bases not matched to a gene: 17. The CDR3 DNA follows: TGTGCCAGCACCTTCAGGACTCCGGGGACAGGGTCATACGAGCAGTACTTC. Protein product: CASTFRTPGTGSYEQYF.

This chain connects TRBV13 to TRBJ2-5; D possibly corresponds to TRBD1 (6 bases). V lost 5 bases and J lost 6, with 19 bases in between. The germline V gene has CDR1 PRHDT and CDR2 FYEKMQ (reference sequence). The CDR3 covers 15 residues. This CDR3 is CASSPYLGAFKTQYF. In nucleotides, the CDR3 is TGTGCCAGCAGCCCCTATTTGGGGGCCTTTAAGACCCAGTACTTC.

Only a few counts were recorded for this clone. CDR3 nucleotides: TGTGCCAGTAGTACCTCGACAGGGGACGATGGCTACACCTTC. It specifies CASSTSTGDDGYTF. The chain is built from TRBV19 and TRBJ1-2; TRBD1 matches at 8 bases. The CDR3 extends over 14 amino acids. Germline CDR1 reads LNHDA; CDR2 reads SQIVND (reference sequence). The V segment lost 4 bases and the J segment 6 bases; nucleotides outside the gene matches: 7.

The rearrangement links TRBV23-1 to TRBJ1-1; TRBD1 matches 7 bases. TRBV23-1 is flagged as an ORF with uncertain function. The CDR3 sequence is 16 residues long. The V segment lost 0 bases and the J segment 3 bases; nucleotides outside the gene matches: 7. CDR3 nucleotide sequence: TGCGCCAGCAGTCAATCGCAGACAGGGTGGGACACTGAAGCTTTCTTT. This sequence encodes CASSQSQTGWDTEAFF.

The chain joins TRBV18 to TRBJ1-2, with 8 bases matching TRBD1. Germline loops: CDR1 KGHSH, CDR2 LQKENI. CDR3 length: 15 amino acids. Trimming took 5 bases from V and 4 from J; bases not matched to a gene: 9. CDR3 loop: CASSDSGGATYGYTF. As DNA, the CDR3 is TGTGCCAGCTCAGATTCAGGGGGCGCGACCTATGGCTACACCTTC.

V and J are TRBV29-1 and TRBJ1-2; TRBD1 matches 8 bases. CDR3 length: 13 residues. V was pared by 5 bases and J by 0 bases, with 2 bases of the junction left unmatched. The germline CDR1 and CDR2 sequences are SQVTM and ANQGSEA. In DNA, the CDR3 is TGCAGCGTTTGGACAGGGACTAACTATGGCTACACCTTC. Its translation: CSVWTGTNYGYTF.

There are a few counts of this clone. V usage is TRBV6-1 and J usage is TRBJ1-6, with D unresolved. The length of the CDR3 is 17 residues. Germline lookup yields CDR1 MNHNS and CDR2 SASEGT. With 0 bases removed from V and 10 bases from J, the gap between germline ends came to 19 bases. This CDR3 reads CASSEALHGSFLSPLHF. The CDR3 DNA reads TGTGCCAGCAGTGAAGCGCTTCATGGGAGTTTCCTCTCACCCCTCCACTTT.

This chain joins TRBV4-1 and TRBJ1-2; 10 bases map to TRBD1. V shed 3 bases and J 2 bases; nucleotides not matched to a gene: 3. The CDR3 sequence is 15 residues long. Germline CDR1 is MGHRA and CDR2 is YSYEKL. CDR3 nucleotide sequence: TGCGCCAGCAGCCAGGACAGGGGGGCAAACTATGGCTACACCTTC. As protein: CASSQDRGANYGYTF.

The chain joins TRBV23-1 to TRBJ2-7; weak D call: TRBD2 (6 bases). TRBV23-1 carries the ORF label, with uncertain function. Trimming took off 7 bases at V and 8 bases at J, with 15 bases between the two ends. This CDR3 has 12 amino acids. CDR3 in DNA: TGCGCCAGCAACTCGGGGGAGGTCCAGCAGTACTTC. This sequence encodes CASNSGEVQQYF.

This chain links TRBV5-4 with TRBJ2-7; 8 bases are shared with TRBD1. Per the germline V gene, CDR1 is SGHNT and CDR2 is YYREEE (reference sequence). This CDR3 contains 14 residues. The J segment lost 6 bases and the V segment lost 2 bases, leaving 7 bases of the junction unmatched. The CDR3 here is CASSLGQGDREQYF. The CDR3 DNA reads TGTGCCAGCAGCTTAGGACAGGGAGATCGCGAGCAGTACTTC.

Here the CDR3 reads CASSFSQRGGYTF. For the CDR3, the DNA is TGTGCCAGCAGCTTCAGCCAAAGGGGTGGCTACACCTTC. This chain joins TRBV13 and TRBJ1-2; weak D call: TRBD1 (5 bases). V was cut by 3 bases and J by 7 bases, with 12 bases left in between. The CDR3 runs 13 residues. Per the germline V gene, CDR1 is PRHDT and CDR2 is FYEKMQ (reference sequence).

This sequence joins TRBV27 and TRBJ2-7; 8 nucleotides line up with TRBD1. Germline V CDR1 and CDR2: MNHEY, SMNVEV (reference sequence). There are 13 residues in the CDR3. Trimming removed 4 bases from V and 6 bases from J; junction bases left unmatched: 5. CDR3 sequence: CASSSLQGGEQYF. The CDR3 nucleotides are TGTGCCAGCAGTTCCCTACAGGGGGGCGAGCAGTACTTC.

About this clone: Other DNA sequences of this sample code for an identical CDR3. The CDR3, as DNA: TGTGCCAGCACCCGGGACAGAGATAACTATGGCTACACCTTC. Translated, it gives CASTRDRDNYGYTF. The chain has TRBV7-9 and TRBJ1-2; 7 bases map to TRBD1. The CDR3 is made up of 14 amino acids. V lost 7 bases, J lost 1 base, and 6 bases stayed unmatched. In germline, CDR1 is SEHNR, CDR2 FQNEAQ (reference sequence).

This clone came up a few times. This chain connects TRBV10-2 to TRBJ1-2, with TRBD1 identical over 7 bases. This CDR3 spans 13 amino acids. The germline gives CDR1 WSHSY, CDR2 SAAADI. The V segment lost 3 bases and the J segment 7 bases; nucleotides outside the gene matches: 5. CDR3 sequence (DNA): TGCGCCAGCAGTGACAGGGGGGCGTCTGGCTACACCTTC. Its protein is CASSDRGASGYTF.

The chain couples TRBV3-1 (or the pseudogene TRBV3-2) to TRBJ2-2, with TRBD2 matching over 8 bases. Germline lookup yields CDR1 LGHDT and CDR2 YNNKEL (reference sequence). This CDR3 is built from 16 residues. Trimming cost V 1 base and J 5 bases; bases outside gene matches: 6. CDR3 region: CASSQVSGGPTGELFF. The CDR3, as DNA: TGTGCCAGCAGCCAAGTGTCGGGGGGGCCGACCGGGGAGCTGTTTTTT.

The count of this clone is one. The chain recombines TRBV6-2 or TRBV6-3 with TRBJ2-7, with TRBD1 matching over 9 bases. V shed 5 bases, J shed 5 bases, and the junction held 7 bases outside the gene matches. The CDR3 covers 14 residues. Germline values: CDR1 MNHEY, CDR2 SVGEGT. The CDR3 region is CASSTGGPQNEQYF. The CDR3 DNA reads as TGTGCCAGCAGTACAGGGGGCCCCCAAAACGAGCAGTACTTC.

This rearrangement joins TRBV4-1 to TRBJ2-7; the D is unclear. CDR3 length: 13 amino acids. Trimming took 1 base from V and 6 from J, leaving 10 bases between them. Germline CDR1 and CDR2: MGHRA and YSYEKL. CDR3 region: CASSQGLGGEQYF. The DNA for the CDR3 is TGCGCCAGCAGCCAAGGGCTAGGTGGCGAGCAGTACTTC.

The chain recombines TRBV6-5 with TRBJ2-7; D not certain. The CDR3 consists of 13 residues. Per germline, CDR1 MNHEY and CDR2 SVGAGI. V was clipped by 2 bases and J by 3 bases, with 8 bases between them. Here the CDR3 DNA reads TGTGCCAGCAGTTACGAGGCCTACTACGAGCAGTACTTC. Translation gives CASSYEAYYEQYF.

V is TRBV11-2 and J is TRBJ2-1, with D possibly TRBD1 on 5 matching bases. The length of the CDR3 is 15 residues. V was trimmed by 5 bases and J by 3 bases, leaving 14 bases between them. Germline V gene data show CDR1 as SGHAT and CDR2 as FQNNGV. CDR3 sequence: CASSNSRVVYNEQFF. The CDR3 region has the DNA TGTGCCAGCAGCAACAGCAGGGTAGTCTACAATGAGCAGTTCTTC.

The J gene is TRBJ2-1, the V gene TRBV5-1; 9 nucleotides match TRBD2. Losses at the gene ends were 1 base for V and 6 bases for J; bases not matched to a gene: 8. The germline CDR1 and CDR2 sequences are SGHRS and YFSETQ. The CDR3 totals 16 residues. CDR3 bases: TGCGCCAGCAGCTTGAGCCCAGCGGGGGGTAGCAATGAGCAGTTCTTC. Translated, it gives CASSLSPAGGSNEQFF. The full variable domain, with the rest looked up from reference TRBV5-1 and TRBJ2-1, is KAGVTQTPRYLIKTRGQQVTLSCSPISGHRSVSWYQQTPGQGLQFLFEYFSETQRNKGNFPGRFSGRQFSNSRSEMNVSTLELGDSALYLCASSLSPAGGSNEQFFGPGTRLTVL.

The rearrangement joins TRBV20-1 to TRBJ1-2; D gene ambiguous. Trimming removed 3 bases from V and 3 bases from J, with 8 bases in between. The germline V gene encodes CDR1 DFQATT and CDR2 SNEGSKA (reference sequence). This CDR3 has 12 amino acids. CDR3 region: CSASGQYYGYTF. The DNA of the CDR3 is TGCAGTGCTAGTGGGCAGTACTATGGCTACACCTTC.

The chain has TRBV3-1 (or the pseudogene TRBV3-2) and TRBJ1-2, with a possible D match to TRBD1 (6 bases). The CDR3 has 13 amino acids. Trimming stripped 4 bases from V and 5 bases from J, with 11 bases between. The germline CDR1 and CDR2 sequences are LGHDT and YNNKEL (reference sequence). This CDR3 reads CASSREGVYGYTF. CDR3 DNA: TGTGCCAGCAGCCGGGAGGGGGTTTATGGCTACACCTTC.

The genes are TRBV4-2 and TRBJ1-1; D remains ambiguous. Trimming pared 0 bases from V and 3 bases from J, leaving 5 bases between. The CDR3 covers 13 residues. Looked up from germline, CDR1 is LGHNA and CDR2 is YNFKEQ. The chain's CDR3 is CASSQERDTEAFF. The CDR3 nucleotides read TGTGCCAGCAGCCAAGAGAGGGACACTGAAGCTTTCTTT.

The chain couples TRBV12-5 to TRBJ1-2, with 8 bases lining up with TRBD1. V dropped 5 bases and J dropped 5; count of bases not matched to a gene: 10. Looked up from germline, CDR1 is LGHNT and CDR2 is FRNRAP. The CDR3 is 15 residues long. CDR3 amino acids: CASGTWGDRLYGYTF. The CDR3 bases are TGTGCTAGTGGTACATGGGGGGACAGGTTATATGGCTACACCTTC.

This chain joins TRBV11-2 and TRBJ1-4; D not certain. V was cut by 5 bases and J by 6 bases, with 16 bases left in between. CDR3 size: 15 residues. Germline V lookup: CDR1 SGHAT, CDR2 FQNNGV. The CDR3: CASSPGRAVDEKLFF. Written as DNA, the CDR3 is TGTGCCAGCAGCCCCGGGAGGGCGGTGGATGAAAAACTGTTTTTT.